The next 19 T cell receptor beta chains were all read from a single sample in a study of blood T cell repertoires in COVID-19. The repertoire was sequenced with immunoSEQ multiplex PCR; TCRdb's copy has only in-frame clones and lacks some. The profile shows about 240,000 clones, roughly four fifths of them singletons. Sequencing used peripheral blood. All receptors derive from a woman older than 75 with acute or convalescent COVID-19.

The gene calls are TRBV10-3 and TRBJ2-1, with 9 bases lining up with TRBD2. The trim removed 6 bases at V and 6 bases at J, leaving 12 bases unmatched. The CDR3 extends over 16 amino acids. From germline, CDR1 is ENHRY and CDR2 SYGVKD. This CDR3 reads CAIRATKRGEINEQFF. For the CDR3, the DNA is TGTGCCATCAGAGCCACAAAGCGGGGGGAGATCAATGAGCAGTTCTTC.

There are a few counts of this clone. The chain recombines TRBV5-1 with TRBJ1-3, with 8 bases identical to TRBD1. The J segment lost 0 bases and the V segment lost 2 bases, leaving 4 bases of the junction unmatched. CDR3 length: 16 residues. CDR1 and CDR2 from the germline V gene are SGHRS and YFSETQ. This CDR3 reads CASSLGTGYSGNTIYF. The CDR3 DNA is TGCGCCAGCAGCTTAGGGACAGGCTACTCTGGAAACACCATATATTTT.

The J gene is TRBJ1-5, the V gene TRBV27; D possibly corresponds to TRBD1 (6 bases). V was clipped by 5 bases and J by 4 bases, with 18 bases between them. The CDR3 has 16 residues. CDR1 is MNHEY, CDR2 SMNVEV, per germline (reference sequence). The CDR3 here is CASSARGGQGNQPQHF. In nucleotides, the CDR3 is TGTGCCAGCAGTGCTAGGGGGGGGCAGGGGAATCAGCCCCAGCATTTT.

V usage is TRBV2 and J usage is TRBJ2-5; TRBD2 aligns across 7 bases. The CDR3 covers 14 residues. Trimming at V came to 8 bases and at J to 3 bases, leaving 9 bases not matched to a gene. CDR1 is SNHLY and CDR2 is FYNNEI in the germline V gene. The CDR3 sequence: CASGPSGKKETQYF. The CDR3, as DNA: TGTGCCAGCGGGCCTAGCGGAAAAAAAGAGACCCAGTACTTC.

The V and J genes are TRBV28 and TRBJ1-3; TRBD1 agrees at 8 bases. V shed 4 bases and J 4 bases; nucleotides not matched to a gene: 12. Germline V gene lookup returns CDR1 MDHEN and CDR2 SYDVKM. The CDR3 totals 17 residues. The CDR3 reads CASSSTQGAVRGNTIYF. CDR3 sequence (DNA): TGTGCCAGCAGTTCCACCCAGGGGGCGGTAAGGGGAAACACCATATATTTT.

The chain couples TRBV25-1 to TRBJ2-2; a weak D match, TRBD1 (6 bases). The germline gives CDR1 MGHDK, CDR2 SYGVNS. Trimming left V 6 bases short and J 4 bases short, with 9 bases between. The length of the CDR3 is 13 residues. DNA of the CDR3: TGTGCCAGCAGCGAACAGGGCACCGGGGAGCTGTTTTTT. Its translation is CASSEQGTGELFF.

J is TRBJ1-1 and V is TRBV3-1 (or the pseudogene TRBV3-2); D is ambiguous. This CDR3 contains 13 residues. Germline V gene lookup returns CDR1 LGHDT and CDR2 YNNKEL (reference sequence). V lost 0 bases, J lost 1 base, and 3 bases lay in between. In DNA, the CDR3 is TGTGCCAGCAGCCAAGACCAGAACACTGAAGCTTTCTTT. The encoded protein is CASSQDQNTEAFF.

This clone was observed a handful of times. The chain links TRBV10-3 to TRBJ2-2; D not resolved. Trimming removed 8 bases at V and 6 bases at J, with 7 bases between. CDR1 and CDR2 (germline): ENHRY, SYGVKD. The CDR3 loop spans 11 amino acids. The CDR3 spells CAIGGSGELFF. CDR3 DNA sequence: TGTGCCATCGGCGGTTCCGGGGAGCTGTTTTTT.

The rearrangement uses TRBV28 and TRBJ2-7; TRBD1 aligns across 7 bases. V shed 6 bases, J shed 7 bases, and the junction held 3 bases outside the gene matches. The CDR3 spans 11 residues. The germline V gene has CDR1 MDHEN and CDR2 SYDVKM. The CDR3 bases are TGTGCCAGCAGGCGACAGGGAGAGCAGTACTTC. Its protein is CASRRQGEQYF.

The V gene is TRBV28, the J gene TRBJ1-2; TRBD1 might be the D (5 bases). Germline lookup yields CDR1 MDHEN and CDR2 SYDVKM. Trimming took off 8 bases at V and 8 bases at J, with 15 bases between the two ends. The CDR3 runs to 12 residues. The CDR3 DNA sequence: TGTGCCAGCTATACGGGGGGAAAGGGCTACACCTTC. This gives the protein CASYTGGKGYTF.

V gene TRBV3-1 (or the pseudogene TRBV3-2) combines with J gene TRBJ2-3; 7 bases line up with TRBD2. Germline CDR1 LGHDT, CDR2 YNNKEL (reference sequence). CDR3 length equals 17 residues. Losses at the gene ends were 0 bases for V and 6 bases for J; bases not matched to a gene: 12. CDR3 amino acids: CASSQDLAGEFRDTQYF. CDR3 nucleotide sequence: TGTGCCAGCAGCCAAGATTTGGCGGGGGAATTTAGGGATACGCAGTATTTT.

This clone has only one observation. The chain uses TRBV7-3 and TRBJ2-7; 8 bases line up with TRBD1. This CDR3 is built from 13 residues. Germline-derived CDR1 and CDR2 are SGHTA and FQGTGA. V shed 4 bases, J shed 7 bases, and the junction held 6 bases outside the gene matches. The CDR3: CASSSRQGTEQYF. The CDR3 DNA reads TGTGCCAGCAGCTCCCGACAGGGGACTGAGCAGTACTTC.

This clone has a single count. The CDR3 DNA reads as TGTGCCAGCAGCCTACAGGGGTTACGGGAAAAACTGTTTTTT. This gives the protein CASSLQGLREKLFF. This chain joins TRBV6-5 and TRBJ1-4; 7 bases align to TRBD1. V shed 6 bases, J shed 8 bases, and the junction held 9 bases outside the gene matches. The CDR3 covers 14 residues. Germline values: CDR1 MNHEY, CDR2 SVGAGI.

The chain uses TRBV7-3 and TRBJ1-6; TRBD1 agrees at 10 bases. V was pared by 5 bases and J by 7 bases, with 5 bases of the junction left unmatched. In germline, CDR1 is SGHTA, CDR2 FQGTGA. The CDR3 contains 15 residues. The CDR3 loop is CASSQGTGENSPLHF. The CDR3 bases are TGTGCCAGCAGCCAGGGGACAGGGGAAAATTCACCCCTCCACTTT.

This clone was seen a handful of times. CDR3: CAISEAIIQGSTEAFF. CDR3 sequence (DNA): TGTGCCATCAGTGAGGCCATTATACAGGGGAGCACTGAAGCTTTCTTT. This chain uses TRBV10-3 with TRBJ1-1; TRBD1 aligns across 7 bases. The CDR3 runs to 16 residues. In germline, CDR1 is ENHRY, CDR2 SYGVKD. V was clipped by 2 bases and J by 4 bases; unmatched bases: 10.

Here the CDR3 reads CASRSLYEQYF. The CDR3, as DNA: TGTGCCAGCAGGTCCCTCTACGAGCAGTACTTC. This rearrangement joins TRBV6-6 to TRBJ2-7; D unresolved. Germline lookup yields CDR1 MNHNY and CDR2 SVGAGI (reference sequence). Trimming removed 6 bases from V and 3 bases from J, with 6 bases in between. The CDR3 covers 11 residues.

CDR3 bases: TGTGCCAGCAGCTTAGGTCATCCGGGACAGGGGGCCTCACCCCTCCACTTT. This encodes CASSLGHPGQGASPLHF. The chain has TRBV7-8 and TRBJ1-6, with 12 bases that match TRBD1. V lost 1 base to trimming and J lost 10 bases; unmatched junction nucleotides: 8. CDR1 is SGHVS, CDR2 FQNEAQ, per germline. CDR3 size: 17 residues.

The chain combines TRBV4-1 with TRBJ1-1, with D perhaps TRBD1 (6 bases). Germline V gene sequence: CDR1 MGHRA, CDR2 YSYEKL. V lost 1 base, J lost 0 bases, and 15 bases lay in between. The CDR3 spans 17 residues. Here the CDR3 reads CASSQATPGHLNTEAFF. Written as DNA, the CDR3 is TGCGCCAGCAGCCAAGCAACTCCGGGACACCTGAACACTGAAGCTTTCTTT.

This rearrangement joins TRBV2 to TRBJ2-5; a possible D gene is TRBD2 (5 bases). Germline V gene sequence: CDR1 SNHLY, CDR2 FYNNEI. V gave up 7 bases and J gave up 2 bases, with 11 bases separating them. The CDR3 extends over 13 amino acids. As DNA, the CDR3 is TGTGCCAGCACCCCTGAGCGGCAAGAGACCCAGTACTTC. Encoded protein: CASTPERQETQYF.